These 3 T cell receptor beta chains originate from one sample sequenced in a study of early T cells in non-severe SARS-CoV-2 infection. TCRdb passed the 5' RACE reads through MiXCR, listing each CDR3 protein once. The sample carries around 70,000 distinct CDR3 sequences, roughly an eighth recorded once. The sample consisted of whole blood. These receptor sequences come from an adult who was a healthcare worker with PCR-confirmed SARS-CoV-2 infection or an uninfected control (not recorded which).

The chain combines TRBV25-1 with TRBJ2-6, with D possibly matching TRBD2 (6 bases). The CDR3 covers 16 residues. CDR1 is MGHDK and CDR2 is SYGVNS in the germline V gene. Between the trimmed V and J ends, which lost 0 bases and 2 bases, there was a span of 8 bases. The CDR3 loop reads CASSEYGGTGANVLTF. As DNA, the CDR3 is TGTGCCAGCAGTGAATATGGCGGGACTGGGGCCAACGTCCTGACTTTC.

V usage is TRBV29-1 and J usage is TRBJ2-1; 8 bases line up with TRBD2. Trimming cost V 6 bases and J 4 bases; bases outside gene matches: 11. CDR3 length equals 15 residues. CDR1 is SQVTM, CDR2 ANQGSEA, per germline. Here the CDR3 reads CSVHVGSGGYNEQFF. The CDR3 DNA reads TGCAGCGTCCACGTGGGGAGCGGGGGATACAATGAGCAGTTCTTC.

This clonotype was detected only a few times. The chain links TRBV28 to TRBJ2-2, with 7 bases fitting TRBD1. Germline values: CDR1 MDHEN, CDR2 SYDVKM. The CDR3 runs to 16 residues. With 5 bases clipped from V and 1 base from J, the junction kept 7 bases outside the gene matches. The CDR3 DNA sequence: TGTGCCAGCAGTCCCCTCTGGACAGGGAACACCGGGGAGCTGTTTTTT. Protein sequence: CASSPLWTGNTGELFF.